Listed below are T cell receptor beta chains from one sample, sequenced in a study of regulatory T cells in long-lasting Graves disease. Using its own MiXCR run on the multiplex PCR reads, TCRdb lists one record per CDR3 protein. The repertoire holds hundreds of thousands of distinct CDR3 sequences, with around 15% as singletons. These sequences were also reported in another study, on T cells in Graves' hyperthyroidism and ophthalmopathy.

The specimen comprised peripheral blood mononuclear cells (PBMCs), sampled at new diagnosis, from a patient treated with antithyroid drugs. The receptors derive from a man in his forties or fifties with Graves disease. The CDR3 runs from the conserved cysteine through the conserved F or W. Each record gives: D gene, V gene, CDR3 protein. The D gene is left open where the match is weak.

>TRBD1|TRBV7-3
CASSLTRGLNTGELFF
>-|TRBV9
CASSRLASNQPQHF
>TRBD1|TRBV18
CAGSRPGQYNEQFF
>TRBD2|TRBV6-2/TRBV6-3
CASTLRGGNEQFF
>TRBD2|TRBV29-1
CSAEISGGAIDTQYF
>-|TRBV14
CASSYNLGVSYEQYF
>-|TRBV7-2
CASTLNSRLVDTQYF
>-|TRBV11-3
CASSLVREQFF
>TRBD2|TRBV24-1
CATSDRGLAGEQYF
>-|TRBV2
CASNGARDHASTEAFF
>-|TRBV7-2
CASSIRDMGETQYF
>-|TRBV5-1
CASSLGSGDTEAFF
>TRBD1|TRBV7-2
CASSSPGGYYGYTF
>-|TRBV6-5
CASSYTPRIEQYF
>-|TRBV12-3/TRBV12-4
CASSLGLKGIQYF
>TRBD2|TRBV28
CASSRTSGGITDTQYF
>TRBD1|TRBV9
CASSPTGQGVQTQYF
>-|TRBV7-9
CASSLERAAQETQYF
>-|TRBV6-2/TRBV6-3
CASSYVRGNQPQHF
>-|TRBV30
CAWRGDGEQYF
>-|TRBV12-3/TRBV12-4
CASSFAGADGSYNEQFF
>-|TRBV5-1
CASSLIQGRTEAFF
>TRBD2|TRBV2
CASSPGTSGGASTDTQYF
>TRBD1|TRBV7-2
CASRDRGQGSYEQYF
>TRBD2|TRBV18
CASSPSAGGFTDTQYF
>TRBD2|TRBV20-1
CSASRLAGGQGDTQYF
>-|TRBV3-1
CASSQFLGQETQYF
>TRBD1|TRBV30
CALKRGPGEKLFF
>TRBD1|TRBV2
CASRISGDRGFYEMNTEAFF
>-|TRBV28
CASSFGLGSAYNEQFF
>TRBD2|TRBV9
CASSVSGGITDTQYF
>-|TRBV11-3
CASSLFNVWDTEAFF
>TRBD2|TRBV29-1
CSVLGTSGKFYEQYF
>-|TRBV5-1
CASSYGTYTEAFF
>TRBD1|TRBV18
CASSPWPTGETEAFF
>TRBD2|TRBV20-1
CSARARGGTRNEQFF
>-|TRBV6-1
CASAGGRNQPQHF
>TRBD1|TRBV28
CASTNDRGPDTQYF
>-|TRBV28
CASSLQAGVGTDTQYF
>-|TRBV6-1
CATAPSAGLEQYF
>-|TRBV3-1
CASSQAPQKLFF